The sequence of this T cell receptor (beta chain) was determined in a study of shared clonotypes between healthy human individuals. Sequencing used immunoSEQ multiplex PCR; TCRdb keeps in-frame clones, though not all of them. The table includes 2 million to 3 million clones, approximately 93% detected once. Whole-study findings and limits: The four-donor shared clonotypes exceeded non-shared clonotypes in generation probability, with non-shared ones scoring lower. How much donors shared clonotypes was expected to be affected by sequencing depth. Naive CD4 clonotype sharing across several donors was 4% to 5.5%.

CDR3 length equals 18 residues. Germline loops: CDR1 LGHNA, CDR2 YNFKEQ. V dropped 4 bases and J dropped 4; count of bases not matched to a gene: 16. The sample holds one count of this clone. Its specificity is unknown. Negatively enriched CD4+ T cells were divided by CD45RA into naive and memory. The sample was naive CD4+ T cells from PBMCs. Subset of the sample: CD45RA+ positively selected. The receptor's source is a man younger than 30 in good health. Some clones in this sample may be carry-over from other donors' samples. The chain carries TRBV4-2 and TRBJ1-2, with 9 bases matching TRBD1. The CDR3 sequence: CASSRDSGGDRAIYGYTF. The CDR3 region has the DNA TGTGCCAGCAGCCGGGACTCAGGAGGGGACAGGGCAATCTATGGCTACACCTTC.